The sequence of this TCR beta chain was determined in a study of T cell responses to AZD1222 COVID-19 vaccine. The CDR3 loop spans 13 amino acids. V lost 4 bases and J lost 4, with 11 bases in between. Germline CDR1 reads SGDLS; CDR2 reads YYNGEE. The table came from immunoSEQ multiplex PCR; TCRdb's copy has only in-frame clones and leaves some out. The sample yields about 55,000 clones, about 90% seen once. The receptor was derived from an adult in good health. This chain uses TRBV9 with TRBJ1-1; the D gene is possibly TRBD1 (6 bases). Here the sequenced sample was peripheral blood, taken on day 0 of AZD1222 vaccination. The CDR3 DNA follows: TGTGCCAGCAGCTTAGGGGGGCCCACTGAAGCTTTCTTT. Protein product: CASSLGGPTEAFF.